This T cell receptor beta chain was recovered during a study of T cell responses to AZD1222 COVID-19 vaccine. Study at large: The study pooled second doses at about 4 or about 12 weeks.

The CDR3 is made up of 18 amino acids. The germline V gene has CDR1 SGHTA and CDR2 FQGNSA. V shed 1 base and J 3 bases; nucleotides not matched to a gene: 8. Method: immunoSEQ multiplex PCR; TCRdb's copy keeps in-frame clones and lacks some. The data show 95,000 to 150,000 clones, about 90% seen once. V usage is TRBV7-2 and J usage is TRBJ2-1, with 11 bases that match TRBD2. The clonotype was recovered from an adult in good health. The sequences come from peripheral blood, collected on day 0 of AZD1222 vaccination. The CDR3 loop reads CASSLDSGRAGLYNEQFF. In DNA, the CDR3 is TGTGCCAGCAGCTTAGATAGCGGGAGGGCAGGCCTCTACAATGAGCAGTTCTTC.